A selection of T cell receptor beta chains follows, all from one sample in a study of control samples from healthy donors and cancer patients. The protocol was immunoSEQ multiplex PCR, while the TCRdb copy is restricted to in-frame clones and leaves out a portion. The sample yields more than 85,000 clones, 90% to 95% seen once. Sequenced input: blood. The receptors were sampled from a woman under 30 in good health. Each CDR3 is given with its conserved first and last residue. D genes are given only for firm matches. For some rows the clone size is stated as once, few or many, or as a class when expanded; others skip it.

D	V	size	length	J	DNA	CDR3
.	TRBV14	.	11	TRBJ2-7	TGTGCCAGCAGCCAGGTTGGGGAGCAGTACTTC	CASSQVGEQYF
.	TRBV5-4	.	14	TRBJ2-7	TGTGCCAGCACGGTCGGTATCAACTCCTACGAGCAGTACTTC	CASTVGINSYEQYF
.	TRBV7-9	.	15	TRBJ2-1	TGTGCCAGCAGCCATACTGTTGTGGGTTCGAATGAGCAGTTCTTC	CASSHTVVGSNEQFF
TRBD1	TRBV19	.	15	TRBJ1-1	TGTGCCAGTAGAACCGTCGGACAGGTTAGGACTGAAGCTTTCTTT	CASRTVGQVRTEAFF
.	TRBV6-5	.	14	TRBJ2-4	TGTGCCAGCAGTTATCCTGGTCAGGGGAATATTCAGTACTTC	CASSYPGQGNIQYF
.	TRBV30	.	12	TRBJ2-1	TGTGCCTGGAGTGTACGAGGGGTCGAGCAGTTCTTC	CAWSVRGVEQFF
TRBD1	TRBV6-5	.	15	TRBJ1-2	TGTGCCAGCAGTACGGGGGACAGGGGAACGACGGGCTACACCTTC	CASSTGDRGTTGYTF
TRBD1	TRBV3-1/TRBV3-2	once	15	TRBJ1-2	TGTGCCAGCAGCCAAAGGGACAGGGGGATCTATGGCTACACCTTC	CASSQRDRGIYGYTF
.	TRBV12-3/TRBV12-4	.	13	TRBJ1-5	TGTGCCAGCAGTTTAGTGGGAGGCCAGCCCCAGCATTTT	CASSLVGGQPQHF
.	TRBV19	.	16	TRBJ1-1	TGTGCCAGTAGTATAGATCTCAGCAGGGGCAACACTGAAGCTTTCTTT	CASSIDLSRGNTEAFF
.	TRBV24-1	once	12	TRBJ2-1	TGTGCCACCAGGGGACCTTACAATGAGCAGTTCTTC	CATRGPYNEQFF
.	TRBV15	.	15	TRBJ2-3	TGTGCCACCAGCAGAGCCGGGGCACCCACAGATACGCAGTATTTT	CATSRAGAPTDTQYF
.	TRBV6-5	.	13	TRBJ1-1	TGTGCCAGCAGTTCTCCGGCGGACACTAAAGCTTTCTTT	CASSSPADTKAFF
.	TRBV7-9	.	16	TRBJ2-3	TGTGCCAGCAGGCGAGGTATCGACGGGCCCATCCGGACGCAGTATTTT	CASRRGIDGPIRTQYF
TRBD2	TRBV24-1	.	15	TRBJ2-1	TGTGCCACCAGTCCAGCGGGAGAACCCAACAATGAGCAGTTCTTC	CATSPAGEPNNEQFF
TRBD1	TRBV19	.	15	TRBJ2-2	TGTGCCAGTAGTCTCCGCCCACAGGGGACCGGGGAGCTGTTTTTT	CASSLRPQGTGELFF
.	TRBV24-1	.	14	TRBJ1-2	TGTGCCACCAGTGATTTCAGGGGTAACTATGGCTACACCTTC	CATSDFRGNYGYTF
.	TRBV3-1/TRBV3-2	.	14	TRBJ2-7	TGTGCCAGCAGCCCCTACCCTAGCTCCTACGAGCAGTACTTC	CASSPYPSSYEQYF
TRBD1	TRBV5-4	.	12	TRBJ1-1	TGTGCCAGCAGCTTGGCAGGGGGCAAAGCTTTCTTT	CASSLAGGKAFF
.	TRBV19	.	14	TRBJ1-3	TGTGCCAGTAGTTATTCGGCTGTTGGAAACACCATATATTTT	CASSYSAVGNTIYF
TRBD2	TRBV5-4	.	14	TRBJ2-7	TGTGCCAGCAGCTGGGGACTAGCCTCGGCCGAGCAGTACTTC	CASSWGLASAEQYF
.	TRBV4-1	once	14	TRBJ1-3	TGCGCCAGCAGCCAAGTGGGGTCTGGAAACACCATATATTTT	CASSQVGSGNTIYF
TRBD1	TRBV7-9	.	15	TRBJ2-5	TGTGCCAGCAGCCCCGCGACAGGGGGACCGGAGACCCAGTACTTC	CASSPATGGPETQYF
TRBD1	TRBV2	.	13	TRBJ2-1	TGTGCCAGCCAGTGGGCAGGGGGCAATGAGCAGTTCTTC	CASQWAGGNEQFF
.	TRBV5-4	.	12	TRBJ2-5	TGTGCCAGCAGTCGGACCGAAGAGACCCAGTACTTC	CASSRTEETQYF
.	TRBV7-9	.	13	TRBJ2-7	TGTGCCAGCAGCTTAGCAGGGCGCTACGAGCAGTACTTC	CASSLAGRYEQYF
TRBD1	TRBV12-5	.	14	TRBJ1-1	TGTGCTAGTGGTTTGGGACAGGGAAACACTGAAGCTTTCTTT	CASGLGQGNTEAFF
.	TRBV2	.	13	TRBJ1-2	TGTGCCAGCAGTGGTGAGGCTGGCTATGGCTACACCTTC	CASSGEAGYGYTF
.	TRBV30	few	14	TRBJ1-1	TGTGCCTGGAGTGCATTTGGGGGGGTCACTGAAGCTTTCTTT	CAWSAFGGVTEAFF
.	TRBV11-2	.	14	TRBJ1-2	TGTGCCAGCAGCTTACAAGGGACGGGAGAGAGCTACACCTTC	CASSLQGTGESYTF
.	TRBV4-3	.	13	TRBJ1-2	TGCGCCAGCAGCCAAGTCGCGGGTCGAGGCTACACCTTC	CASSQVAGRGYTF
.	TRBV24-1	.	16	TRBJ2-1	TGTGCCACCAGTGATTTGAAGTGGGCTAGCGAGAATGAGCAGTTCTTC	CATSDLKWASENEQFF
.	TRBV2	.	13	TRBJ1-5	TGTGCCAGCAGTGAGGGTAGCGTTCAGCCCCAGCATTTT	CASSEGSVQPQHF
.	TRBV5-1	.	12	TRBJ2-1	TGCGCCAGCAGGCTCGGGTACAATGAGCAGTTCTTC	CASRLGYNEQFF
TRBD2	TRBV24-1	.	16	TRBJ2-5	TGTGCCACCAGTGATTATAGCGGGAGGGCCGAGGAGACCCAGTACTTC	CATSDYSGRAEETQYF
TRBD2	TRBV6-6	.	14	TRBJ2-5	TGTGCCAGCAGTTACTCGGCGGGGGGAGAGACCCAGTACTTC	CASSYSAGGETQYF
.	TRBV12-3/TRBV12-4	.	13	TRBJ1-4	TGTGCCAGCACCCTGGGTCGTGGGGAAAAACTGTTTTTT	CASTLGRGEKLFF
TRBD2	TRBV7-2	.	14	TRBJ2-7	TGTGCCAGCAGCTTCAGCGGGAGCTCCTACGAGCAGTACTTC	CASSFSGSSYEQYF
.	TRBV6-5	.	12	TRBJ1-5	TGTGCCAGCAGCGACAGATCAAGGCCCCAGCATTTT	CASSDRSRPQHF
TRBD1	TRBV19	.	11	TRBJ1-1	TGTGCCACCGACCGGGACAGTAAAGCTTTCTTT	CATDRDSKAFF
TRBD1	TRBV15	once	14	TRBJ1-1	TGTGCCACCGGAAGGGACAGGGAGGACACTGAAGCTTTCTTT	CATGRDREDTEAFF
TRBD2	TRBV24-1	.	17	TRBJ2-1	TGTGCCACCAGTGATTTTCGTGCAGCGGGGAAACCGAATGAGCAGTTCTTC	CATSDFRAAGKPNEQFF
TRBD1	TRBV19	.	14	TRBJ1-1	TGTGCCAGTAGTCTACGGACAGGGGGTTTAGAAGCTTTCTTT	CASSLRTGGLEAFF
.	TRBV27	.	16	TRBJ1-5	TGTGCCAGCAGTTTAGTGGGGGGGCAAGGAGCTCAGCCCCAGCATTTT	CASSLVGGQGAQPQHF
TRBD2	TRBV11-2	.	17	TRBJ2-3	TGTGCCAGCAGCCTATACGGGACTAGCGGGTACTCAGATACGCAGTATTTT	CASSLYGTSGYSDTQYF
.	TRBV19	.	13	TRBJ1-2	TGTGCCAGTACCCCGGGACCGGTCAACGGCTACACCTTC	CASTPGPVNGYTF
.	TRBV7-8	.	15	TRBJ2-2	TGTGCCAGCAGCCCCCGGGACCCGGACACCGGGGAGCTGTTTTTT	CASSPRDPDTGELFF
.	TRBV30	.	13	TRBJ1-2	TGTGCCTGGAGTACGGGGGCAAGCTATGGCTACACCTTC	CAWSTGASYGYTF
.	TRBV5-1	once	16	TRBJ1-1	TGCGCCAGCAGCTTGGCGGGCGGCGTTTCCCCCACTGAAGCTTTCTTT	CASSLAGGVSPTEAFF
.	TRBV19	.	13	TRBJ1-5	TGTGCCAGTAATTCAGGCCAAAATCAGCCCCAGCATTTT	CASNSGQNQPQHF
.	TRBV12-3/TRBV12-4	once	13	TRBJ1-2	TGTGCCAGCAGTTCTGGACTGGCTAGGGGCTACACCTTC	CASSSGLARGYTF
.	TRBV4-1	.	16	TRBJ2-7	TGCGCCAGCAGCCAAGATGACAGATCCCACTCCTACGAGCAGTACTTC	CASSQDDRSHSYEQYF